This entry lists 30 T cell receptor beta chains sequenced from one sample in a study of T cell responses to AZD1222 COVID-19 vaccine. Sequencing used immunoSEQ multiplex PCR; TCRdb keeps in-frame clones, though not all of them. Of some 110,000 clones in the sample, just over 85% were seen once. Sequencing used peripheral blood, obtained 28 days after the second AZD1222 dose. The receptors shown here come from an adult who received the AZD1222 COVID-19 vaccine.

V is TRBV5-8 and J is TRBJ2-5; D is unresolved. Germline V gene sequence: CDR1 SGHTS, CDR2 YDEGEE. Trimming cost V 1 base and J 4 bases, with 11 bases left between them. The length of the CDR3 is 14 residues. CDR3 nucleotide sequence: TGTGCCAGCAGCTTGTTAATAGCACGAGAGACCCAGTACTTC. Residues: CASSLLIARETQYF.

This chain links TRBV6-5 with TRBJ2-1, with D perhaps assigned TRBD1 or TRBD2 (5 bases each). The CDR3 loop spans 15 amino acids. V lost 4 bases and J 9 bases, leaving 19 bases between the germline ends. The germline V gene encodes CDR1 MNHEY and CDR2 SVGAGI. CDR3 sequence: CASSLPGTRSGEQFF. The CDR3 region has the DNA TGTGCCAGCAGTTTGCCCGGGACCCGGTCGGGTGAGCAGTTCTTC.

The chain joins TRBV7-6 to TRBJ2-6; D remains unclear. Germline V gene sequence: CDR1 SGHVS, CDR2 FNYEAQ. V was shortened by 4 bases and J by 2 bases, with 12 bases between the two germline ends. The CDR3 is made up of 16 amino acids. The CDR3 nucleotides are TGTGCCAGCAGCTCAAACGACGTGGCTGGGGCCAACGTCCTGACTTTC. Its translation is CASSSNDVAGANVLTF. Complete variable domain (other parts from reference TRBV7-6 and TRBJ2-6): GAGVSQSPRYKVTKRGQDVALRCDPISGHVSLYWYRQALGQGPEFLTYFNYEAQQDKSGLPNDRFSAERPEGSISTLTIQRTEQRDSAMYRCASSSNDVAGANVLTFGAGSRLTVL.

The rearrangement links TRBV6-5 to TRBJ2-7; D is tentatively TRBD1 or TRBD2 (5 bases each). Per germline, CDR1 MNHEY and CDR2 SVGAGI. Between the trimmed V and J ends, which lost 6 bases and 1 base, there was a span of 16 bases. The length of the CDR3 is 15 residues. In DNA, the CDR3 is TGTGCCAGCAGCGCCCTTGGGGACCCTTCCTACGAGCAGTACTTC. Translating gives CASSALGDPSYEQYF.

This rearrangement joins TRBV4-1 to TRBJ1-3, with unresolved D. This CDR3 has 16 residues. Germline assignment: CDR1 MGHRA and CDR2 YSYEKL. V lost 4 bases, J lost 0 bases, and 13 bases lay in between. The CDR3 DNA reads as TGCGCCAGCAGCCGTTTGGCGGGCAGCTCTGGAAACACCATATATTTT. Encoded protein: CASSRLAGSSGNTIYF.

The chain has TRBV7-8 and TRBJ1-4, with D uncertain. The CDR3 consists of 12 residues. Trimming stripped 5 bases from V and 5 bases from J, with 6 bases between. Germline loops: CDR1 SGHVS, CDR2 FQNEAQ. CDR3 DNA sequence: TGTGCCAGCAGCACCAGGAATGAAAAACTGTTTTTT. Its translation: CASSTRNEKLFF.

The chain combines TRBV4-3 with TRBJ1-2; D is uncertain. Germline V gene data show CDR1 as LGHNA and CDR2 as YSLEER. Between the trimmed V and J ends, which lost 8 bases and 4 bases, there was a span of 23 bases. The CDR3 is 16 amino acids. CDR3 DNA sequence: TGCGCCAGCCGACCTTCAAAGCAGGCGACTAGCTATGGCTACACCTTC. It encodes CASRPSKQATSYGYTF.

V gene TRBV14 combines with J gene TRBJ1-1, with D possibly being TRBD1 (6 bases). Germline CDR1 SGHDN, CDR2 FVKESK. Trimming removed 7 bases from V and 3 bases from J, with 15 bases in between. This CDR3 region has 14 residues. CDR3 sequence reads: CASTHFGGDTEAFF. The CDR3 bases are TGTGCCAGCACCCACTTCGGGGGCGACACTGAAGCTTTCTTT.

The chain combines TRBV6-5 with TRBJ2-7; either TRBD1 or TRBD2 may supply D (5 bases each). CDR1 MNHEY and CDR2 SVGAGI come from the germline V gene. Trimming took 6 bases from V and 9 from J, leaving 15 bases between them. CDR3 length equals 12 residues. This chain's CDR3 is CASRPRGAGQYF. The CDR3 DNA is TGTGCCAGCAGACCGAGGGGTGCTGGGCAGTACTTC.

This clone was seen more than once but under ten times. This chain uses TRBV6-5 with TRBJ1-3; D might be TRBD1 (5 bases). The CDR3 spans 15 residues. The ends were cut back, 6 bases at V and 2 bases at J, with 14 bases in the middle. CDR1 MNHEY and CDR2 SVGAGI come from the germline V gene. The CDR3 loop reads CASSSTWGTGNTIYF. CDR3 coding DNA: TGTGCCAGCAGCAGTACGTGGGGCACTGGAAACACCATATATTTT.

This chain connects TRBV19 to TRBJ1-2, with TRBD1 identical over 7 bases. This CDR3 comprises 15 residues. V lost 3 bases, J lost 4 bases, and 8 bases stayed unmatched. Germline lookup yields CDR1 LNHDA and CDR2 SQIVND (reference sequence). CDR3 DNA: TGTGCCAGTAGTATCCCTAACAGGGGACCCTATGGCTACACCTTC. It specifies CASSIPNRGPYGYTF.

The chain recombines TRBV27 with TRBJ2-1, with D possibly matching TRBD2 (7 bases). Germline V gene sequence: CDR1 MNHEY, CDR2 SMNVEV (reference sequence). The ends were cut back, 5 bases at V and 2 bases at J, with 16 bases in the middle. The CDR3 sequence is 16 residues long. The CDR3 is CASSGRGRGTYNEQFF. The CDR3 coding sequence is TGTGCCAGCAGTGGGCGGGGGCGGGGGACCTACAATGAGCAGTTCTTC.

This sequence joins TRBV27 and TRBJ2-7; D might be TRBD1 (5 bases). This CDR3 comprises 15 residues. Looked up from germline, CDR1 is MNHEY and CDR2 is SMNVEV (reference sequence). The V gene lost 5 bases and the J gene lost 2 bases, with 16 bases spanning the gap. CDR3 loop: CASSPRAGRAYEQYF. CDR3 nucleotides: TGTGCCAGCAGTCCCCGGGCAGGGCGAGCCTACGAGCAGTACTTC.

This clone appeared once. The chain carries TRBV24-1 and TRBJ1-2, with a possible D match to TRBD1 (6 bases). CDR1 KGHDR and CDR2 SFDVKD come from the germline V gene. Trimming left V 3 bases short and J 6 bases short, with 19 bases between. The CDR3 extends over 16 amino acids. CDR3 bases: TGTGCCACCAGTGATCATATCACAGGGAGGGGAGATGGCTACACCTTC. Translating it yields CATSDHITGRGDGYTF.

The chain has TRBV19 and TRBJ2-5, with a tentative D call TRBD1 (6 bases). V dropped 5 bases and J dropped 2 bases, with 15 bases sitting between them. CDR3 length equals 15 residues. Germline V CDR1 and CDR2: LNHDA, SQIVND (reference sequence). The CDR3 here is CASSSTRTAQETQYF. For the CDR3, the DNA is TGTGCCAGTAGTTCAACAAGGACAGCTCAAGAGACCCAGTACTTC.

The chain joins TRBV10-2 to TRBJ1-4; D might be TRBD1 (6 bases). V shed 0 bases and J shed 8 bases, with 13 bases lying between them. Germline V gives CDR1 WSHSY, CDR2 SAAADI. This CDR3 comprises 15 residues. The CDR3 DNA follows: TGCGCCAGCAGTGAGTCGGGGGCGGTTGGGGAAAAACTGTTTTTT. Protein: CASSESGAVGEKLFF.

The chain has TRBV19 and TRBJ1-1, with a possible D match to TRBD1 (6 bases). The V gene lost 10 bases and the J gene lost 7 bases, with 22 bases spanning the gap. The germline gives CDR1 LNHDA, CDR2 SQIVND (reference sequence). The CDR3 totals 14 residues. The CDR3 sequence is CAIGGQGGVGEAFF. The CDR3 DNA reads TGTGCCATTGGGGGGCAAGGGGGTGTCGGTGAAGCTTTCTTT.

The gene calls are TRBV18 and TRBJ1-2, with 10 bases lining up with TRBD1. V gave up 3 bases and J gave up 4 bases; unmatched junction bases: 5. This CDR3 has 15 amino acids. Germline V gene data show CDR1 as KGHSH and CDR2 as LQKENI. The CDR3 coding sequence is TGTGCCAGCTCACCGGGACAGGGGAGGTCCTATGGCTACACCTTC. Amino acid sequence: CASSPGQGRSYGYTF.

V is TRBV5-1 and J is TRBJ2-3; TRBD2 matches 14 bases. Trimming removed 4 bases from V and 8 bases from J; junction bases left unmatched: 9. The germline gives CDR1 SGHRS, CDR2 YFSETQ. This CDR3 contains 16 residues. CDR3 nucleotides: TGCGCCAGCAGCGCACCCGGGACTAGCGGGAGTGGTACGCAGTATTTT. Translating gives CASSAPGTSGSGTQYF. The full variable domain, its missing parts supplied by reference TRBV5-1 and TRBJ2-3, is KAGVTQTPRYLIKTRGQQVTLSCSPISGHRSVSWYQQTPGQGLQFLFEYFSETQRNKGNFPGRFSGRQFSNSRSEMNVSTLELGDSALYLCASSAPGTSGSGTQYFGPGTRLTVL.

The chain has TRBV28 and TRBJ2-1, with D perhaps matching TRBD1 or TRBD2 (7 bases each). This CDR3 is 13 amino acids long. Germline V lookup: CDR1 MDHEN, CDR2 SYDVKM. Trimming took off 7 bases at V and 6 bases at J, with 13 bases between the two ends. CDR3 bases: TGTGCCAGCACAGGGGGGGGGAGCAATGAGCAGTTCTTC. Residues: CASTGGGSNEQFF.

The rearrangement joins TRBV28 to TRBJ1-2; no definite D call. CDR1 MDHEN and CDR2 SYDVKM come from the germline V gene. This CDR3 comprises 14 residues. The V end was cut by 1 base, the J end by 4 bases, with 10 bases between. CDR3 nucleotides: TGTGCCAGCAGTTTATCCCCATCCCCCTATGGCTACACCTTC. Its translation: CASSLSPSPYGYTF.

The V call is TRBV19, the J call TRBJ2-6; D remains unclear. CDR3 length: 14 residues. CDR1 is LNHDA, CDR2 SQIVND, per germline (reference sequence). V lost 8 bases and J 4 bases, leaving 12 bases between the germline ends. CDR3 sequence: CASQHLLGANVLTF. CDR3 DNA: TGTGCCAGTCAACACCTGCTCGGGGCCAACGTCCTGACTTTC.

The CDR3 here is CAFGQGAADTQYF. The CDR3 DNA sequence: TGTGCCTTCGGACAGGGGGCGGCAGATACGCAGTATTTT. V usage is TRBV10-3 and J usage is TRBJ2-3, with 11 bases aligning to TRBD1. Germline V gene sequence: CDR1 ENHRY, CDR2 SYGVKD. With V trimmed by 11 bases and J by 4 bases, 5 bases remained unmatched. The CDR3 spans 13 residues.

The J gene is TRBJ2-3, the V gene TRBV19; 12 nucleotides line up with TRBD2. CDR1 and CDR2 from the germline V gene are LNHDA and SQIVND (reference sequence). V was pared by 5 bases and J by 4 bases, with 7 bases of the junction left unmatched. The CDR3 sequence is 16 residues long. CDR3 bases: TGTGCCAGTAGTCCCCGACTAGCGGGAGTTTCAGATACGCAGTATTTT. Translating gives CASSPRLAGVSDTQYF.

This clone has just one count. This chain joins TRBV3-1 (or the pseudogene TRBV3-2) and TRBJ1-3; D remains ambiguous. This CDR3 spans 15 amino acids. V was pared by 4 bases and J by 8 bases, with 18 bases between. Germline V gene data show CDR1 as LGHDT and CDR2 as YNNKEL (reference sequence). DNA for the CDR3: TGTGCCAGCAGCCCATCCCCTTTTATTGGGGACACCATATATTTT. It yields the protein CASSPSPFIGDTIYF.

A single count supports this clone. The V gene is TRBV7-2, the J gene TRBJ2-7; no reliable D call. Germline CDR1 is SGHTA and CDR2 is FQGNSA. The CDR3 spans 13 residues. Trimming took off 5 bases at V and 4 bases at J, with 12 bases between the two ends. The CDR3 sequence: CASSGFTGYEQYF. As DNA, the CDR3 is TGTGCCAGCAGCGGGTTTACGGGTTACGAGCAGTACTTC.

V is TRBV5-1 and J is TRBJ2-5, with D possibly being TRBD1 or TRBD2 (6 bases each). This CDR3 has 15 residues. Germline lookup yields CDR1 SGHRS and CDR2 YFSETQ. The germline V and J ends were trimmed by 2 bases and 5 bases, with 16 bases remaining between them. CDR3 in amino acids: CASSFRPGAGETQYF. DNA for the CDR3: TGCGCCAGCAGCTTCCGACCGGGGGCGGGGGAGACCCAGTACTTC.

The chain is built from TRBV7-6 and TRBJ2-7, with a weak D call TRBD2 (6 bases). The length of the CDR3 is 15 residues. Trimming took off 5 bases at V and 3 bases at J, with 17 bases between the two ends. Germline V CDR1 and CDR2: SGHVS, FNYEAQ. CDR3 sequence (DNA): TGTGCCAGCAGCATCCTTAAGGGGAGGTTCTACGAGCAGTACTTC. Its translation is CASSILKGRFYEQYF.

The V and J genes are TRBV7-9 and TRBJ1-2, with a possible D match to TRBD1 (6 bases). The CDR3 totals 14 residues. Trimming cost V 1 base and J 7 bases, with 13 bases left between them. Germline-derived CDR1 and CDR2 are SEHNR and FQNEAQ (reference sequence). The CDR3 loop is CASSLEGQYSGYTF. DNA for the CDR3: TGTGCCAGCAGCTTAGAAGGACAGTATTCTGGCTACACCTTC.

The chain's CDR3 is CASIEGGSKSSYNEQFF. DNA for the CDR3: TGTGCCAGCATAGAGGGGGGCTCAAAGAGCTCCTACAATGAGCAGTTCTTC. V gene TRBV28 combines with J gene TRBJ2-1; either TRBD1 or TRBD2 may supply D (6 bases each). From germline, CDR1 is MDHEN and CDR2 SYDVKM. Trimming took 7 bases from V and 0 from J, leaving 19 bases between them. This CDR3 region has 17 residues.